A selection of T cell receptor beta chains follows, all from one sample in a study of cytomegalovirus exposure and HLA in healthy donors. Here immunoSEQ multiplex PCR was the method, and the copy in TCRdb shows in-frame clones only, minus some. The sample contains over 150,000 clones, 60% to 80% of which appear only once. The sample taken for sequencing was PBMCs. The receptors derive from a man aged 25-40 years in good health and CMV-seropositive. The CDR3 runs from the conserved cysteine through the conserved F or W. Fields, in order: CDR3 protein, CDR3 DNA, V gene, D gene, clone size, J gene. A D gene is named only where the DNA matches it firmly. Rows may omit the clone size; those that give it use once, few, many or a size class.

CASSQDIQGVNYGYTF TGCGCCAGCAGCCAAGATATTCAGGGGGTTAACTATGGCTACACCTTC TRBV4-1 TRBD1 NA TRBJ1-2
CASSAGTGTGYTF TGTGCCAGCAGCGCCGGGACAGGGACCGGCTACACCTTC TRBV6-1 TRBD1 few TRBJ1-2
CASSAGLDEQFF TGTGCCAGCAGCGCAGGTCTCGATGAGCAGTTCTTC TRBV9 NA NA TRBJ2-1
CASSIRSSYGYTF TGTGCCAGTAGTATAAGGAGCAGCTATGGCTACACCTTC TRBV19 NA NA TRBJ1-2
CASRREREDHNEQFF TGTGCCAGCAGAAGGGAGCGGGAGGATCACAATGAGCAGTTCTTC TRBV6-5 TRBD2 NA TRBJ2-1
CSVGAGISSYEQYF TGCAGCGTGGGGGCGGGCATTAGCTCCTACGAGCAGTACTTC TRBV29-1 NA NA TRBJ2-7
CASSKVGGFGEQFF TGTGCCAGCAGCAAGGTAGGGGGATTTGGCGAGCAGTTCTTC TRBV7-9 NA NA TRBJ2-1
CASSPGLRGGYEQYF TGCGCCAGCAGCCCAGGTTTGAGGGGAGGGTACGAGCAGTACTTC TRBV4-1 TRBD2 NA TRBJ2-7
CASSLWGDDYEQYF TGTGCCAGCAGCTTATGGGGGGATGACTACGAGCAGTACTTC TRBV7-9 NA once TRBJ2-7
CASSQDYGTGVYEQYF TGTGCCAGCAGCCAAGATTACGGGACAGGGGTTTACGAGCAGTACTTC TRBV14 TRBD1 NA TRBJ2-7
CASSTTSGSTYEQHF TGCGCCAGCAGCACCACTAGCGGGTCTACCTACGAGCAGCACTTC TRBV5-1 TRBD2 NA TRBJ2-7
CAISVTGGDYGYTF TGTGCCATCAGTGTTACAGGGGGAGACTATGGCTACACCTTC TRBV10-3 TRBD1 NA TRBJ1-2
CASSQLHRVSPSYEQYF TGCGCCAGCAGCCAACTACACAGGGTCTCCCCCTCCTACGAGCAGTACTTC TRBV4-1 NA few TRBJ2-7
CASSWRSDISYGYTF TGTGCCAGCAGTTGGAGGTCAGACATCTCCTATGGCTACACCTTC TRBV28 NA NA TRBJ1-2
CASSSGLAGGTYEQYF TGTGCCAGCAGTTCGGGACTAGCGGGAGGGACCTACGAGCAGTACTTC TRBV6-5 TRBD2 NA TRBJ2-7
CASSLGGRGREQYF TGTGCCAGCAGCTTGGGCGGGAGGGGAAGGGAGCAGTACTTC TRBV7-2 TRBD2 NA TRBJ2-7